The 10 T cell receptor beta chains listed next were all sequenced from one sample in a study of a mutant IDH1 vaccine in newly diagnosed glioma. Time point described: baseline, week 1 (first vaccination visit). Treatment given: pre-vaccination baseline after standard-of-care therapy. Data came from immunoSEQ multiplex PCR; TCRdb stores just in-frame clones and leaves some out. The table records tens of thousands of clones, about four fifths of them present only once. Source: PBMCs, taken from a glioma patient treated with radiotherapy, temozolomide or both. The source of these receptors is a woman aged 50 to 60 with glioma.

This chain joins TRBV6-6 and TRBJ2-1; D not certain. Trimming stripped 2 bases from V and 0 bases from J, with 5 bases between. The CDR3 has 14 residues. Germline CDR1 and CDR2: MNHNY and SVGAGI (reference sequence). CDR3 sequence (DNA): TGTGCCAGCAGTTACCAAAGCTCCTACAATGAGCAGTTCTTC. This translates into CASSYQSSYNEQFF.

The chain is built from TRBV5-4 and TRBJ1-1, with D unclear. V lost 0 bases and J 5 bases, leaving 11 bases between the germline ends. CDR1 SGHNT and CDR2 YYREEE come from the germline V gene (reference sequence). The CDR3 contains 14 residues. The CDR3 nucleotides read TGTGCCAGCAGCTTGGGGATCGGAGGGACTGAAGCTTTCTTT. Protein sequence: CASSLGIGGTEAFF.

The V call is TRBV14, the J call TRBJ1-2; possible D gene TRBD1, 6 bases. CDR3 length: 13 amino acids. CDR1 and CDR2 from the germline V gene are SGHDN and FVKESK. Between the trimmed V and J ends, which lost 4 bases and 7 bases, there was a span of 13 bases. The CDR3, as DNA: TGTGCCAGCAGCCGAGTCGGGGGGGCTGGCTACACCTTC. It codes for CASSRVGGAGYTF. The full variable domain, in which reference TRBV14 and TRBJ1-2 provide the parts outside the CDR3, is EAGVTQFPSHSVIEKGQTVTLRCDPISGHDNLYWYRRVMGKEIKFLLHFVKESKQDESGMPNNRFLAERTGGTYSTLKVQPAELEDSGVYFCASSRVGGAGYTFGSGTRLTVV.

V gene TRBV19 combines with J gene TRBJ2-3, with unresolved D. V shed 3 bases and J shed 2 bases, with 12 bases lying between them. The CDR3 extends over 15 amino acids. The germline CDR1 and CDR2 sequences are LNHDA and SQIVND (reference sequence). The CDR3 DNA follows: TGTGCCAGTAGTATCTTCCCAGCGCCCACAGATACGCAGTATTTT. Its protein product is CASSIFPAPTDTQYF.

This chain links TRBV4-3 with TRBJ2-3; 9 bases match TRBD1. Germline CDR1 is LGHNA and CDR2 is YSLEER. V gave up 1 base and J gave up 4 bases; unmatched junction bases: 3. The CDR3 extends over 15 amino acids. CDR3: CASSQVGTGSDTQYF. Written as DNA, the CDR3 is TGCGCCAGCAGCCAAGTGGGGACAGGGTCAGATACGCAGTATTTT.

The chain is built from TRBV10-2 and TRBJ1-1; D unclear. This CDR3 is built from 12 residues. The germline gives CDR1 WSHSY, CDR2 SAAADI. Trimming removed 6 bases from V and 0 bases from J, with 5 bases in between. Here the CDR3 DNA reads TGCGCCAGCAGGGAGATGAACACTGAAGCTTTCTTT. This encodes CASREMNTEAFF.

This chain connects TRBV28 to TRBJ2-7; 8 nucleotides agree with TRBD2. CDR1 is MDHEN and CDR2 is SYDVKM in the germline V gene. V shed 2 bases, J shed 1 base, and the junction held 4 bases outside the gene matches. This CDR3 spans 15 amino acids. The CDR3 loop reads CASSLGGGRSYEQYF. CDR3 DNA sequence: TGTGCCAGCAGTTTAGGCGGGGGGAGATCCTACGAGCAGTACTTC. Full variable domain (missing parts from reference TRBV28 and TRBJ2-7): DVKVTQSSRYLVKRTGEKVFLECVQDMDHENMFWYRQDPGLGLRLIYFSYDVKMKEKGDIPEGYSVSREKKERFSLILESASTNQTSMYLCASSLGGGRSYEQYFGPGTRLTVT.

In DNA, the CDR3 is TGTGCCAGCAGCTTGGGTTCCCCATCGGGCTATGGCTACACCTTC. Translating it yields CASSLGSPSGYGYTF. The chain uses TRBV5-4 and TRBJ1-2; no reliable D call. The germline gives CDR1 SGHNT, CDR2 YYREEE (reference sequence). This CDR3 comprises 15 residues. The V gene lost 0 bases and the J gene lost 4 bases, with 13 bases spanning the gap. The full variable domain, with the rest looked up from reference TRBV5-4 and TRBJ1-2, is ETGVTQSPTHLIKTRGQQVTLRCSSQSGHNTVSWYQQALGQGPQFIFQYYREEENGRGNFPPRFSGLQFPNYSSELNVNALELDDSALYLCASSLGSPSGYGYTFGSGTRLTVV.

In this sample, this clone is medium-sized. CDR3 nucleotide sequence: TGCGCCAGCAGCCTTGAGACAGGGATCTACGAGCAGTACTTC. Its protein is CASSLETGIYEQYF. The chain couples TRBV4-1 to TRBJ2-7; 7 bases map to TRBD1. The CDR3 has 14 amino acids. V lost 4 bases, J lost 3 bases, and 6 bases stayed unmatched. CDR1 MGHRA and CDR2 YSYEKL come from the germline V gene.

The chain recombines TRBV9 with TRBJ1-6, with a possible D match to TRBD1 (6 bases). The V and J ends lost 3 bases and 5 bases respectively, with 12 bases between them. Germline values: CDR1 SGDLS, CDR2 YYNGEE. The CDR3 is 15 residues long. The CDR3 nucleotides read TGTGCCAGCAGCGAACAGGGTGGCCATAATTCACCCCTCCACTTT. Its protein product is CASSEQGGHNSPLHF.